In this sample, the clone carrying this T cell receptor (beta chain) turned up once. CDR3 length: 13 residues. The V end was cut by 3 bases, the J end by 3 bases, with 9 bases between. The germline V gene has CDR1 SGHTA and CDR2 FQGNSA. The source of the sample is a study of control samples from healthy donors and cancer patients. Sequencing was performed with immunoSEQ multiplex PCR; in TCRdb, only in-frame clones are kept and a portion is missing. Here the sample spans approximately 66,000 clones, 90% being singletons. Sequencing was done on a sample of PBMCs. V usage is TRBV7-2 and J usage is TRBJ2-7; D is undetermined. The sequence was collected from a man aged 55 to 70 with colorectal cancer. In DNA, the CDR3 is TGTGCCAGCAGCTTCGGCAGGTACTACGAGCAGTACTTC. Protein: CASSFGRYYEQYF.